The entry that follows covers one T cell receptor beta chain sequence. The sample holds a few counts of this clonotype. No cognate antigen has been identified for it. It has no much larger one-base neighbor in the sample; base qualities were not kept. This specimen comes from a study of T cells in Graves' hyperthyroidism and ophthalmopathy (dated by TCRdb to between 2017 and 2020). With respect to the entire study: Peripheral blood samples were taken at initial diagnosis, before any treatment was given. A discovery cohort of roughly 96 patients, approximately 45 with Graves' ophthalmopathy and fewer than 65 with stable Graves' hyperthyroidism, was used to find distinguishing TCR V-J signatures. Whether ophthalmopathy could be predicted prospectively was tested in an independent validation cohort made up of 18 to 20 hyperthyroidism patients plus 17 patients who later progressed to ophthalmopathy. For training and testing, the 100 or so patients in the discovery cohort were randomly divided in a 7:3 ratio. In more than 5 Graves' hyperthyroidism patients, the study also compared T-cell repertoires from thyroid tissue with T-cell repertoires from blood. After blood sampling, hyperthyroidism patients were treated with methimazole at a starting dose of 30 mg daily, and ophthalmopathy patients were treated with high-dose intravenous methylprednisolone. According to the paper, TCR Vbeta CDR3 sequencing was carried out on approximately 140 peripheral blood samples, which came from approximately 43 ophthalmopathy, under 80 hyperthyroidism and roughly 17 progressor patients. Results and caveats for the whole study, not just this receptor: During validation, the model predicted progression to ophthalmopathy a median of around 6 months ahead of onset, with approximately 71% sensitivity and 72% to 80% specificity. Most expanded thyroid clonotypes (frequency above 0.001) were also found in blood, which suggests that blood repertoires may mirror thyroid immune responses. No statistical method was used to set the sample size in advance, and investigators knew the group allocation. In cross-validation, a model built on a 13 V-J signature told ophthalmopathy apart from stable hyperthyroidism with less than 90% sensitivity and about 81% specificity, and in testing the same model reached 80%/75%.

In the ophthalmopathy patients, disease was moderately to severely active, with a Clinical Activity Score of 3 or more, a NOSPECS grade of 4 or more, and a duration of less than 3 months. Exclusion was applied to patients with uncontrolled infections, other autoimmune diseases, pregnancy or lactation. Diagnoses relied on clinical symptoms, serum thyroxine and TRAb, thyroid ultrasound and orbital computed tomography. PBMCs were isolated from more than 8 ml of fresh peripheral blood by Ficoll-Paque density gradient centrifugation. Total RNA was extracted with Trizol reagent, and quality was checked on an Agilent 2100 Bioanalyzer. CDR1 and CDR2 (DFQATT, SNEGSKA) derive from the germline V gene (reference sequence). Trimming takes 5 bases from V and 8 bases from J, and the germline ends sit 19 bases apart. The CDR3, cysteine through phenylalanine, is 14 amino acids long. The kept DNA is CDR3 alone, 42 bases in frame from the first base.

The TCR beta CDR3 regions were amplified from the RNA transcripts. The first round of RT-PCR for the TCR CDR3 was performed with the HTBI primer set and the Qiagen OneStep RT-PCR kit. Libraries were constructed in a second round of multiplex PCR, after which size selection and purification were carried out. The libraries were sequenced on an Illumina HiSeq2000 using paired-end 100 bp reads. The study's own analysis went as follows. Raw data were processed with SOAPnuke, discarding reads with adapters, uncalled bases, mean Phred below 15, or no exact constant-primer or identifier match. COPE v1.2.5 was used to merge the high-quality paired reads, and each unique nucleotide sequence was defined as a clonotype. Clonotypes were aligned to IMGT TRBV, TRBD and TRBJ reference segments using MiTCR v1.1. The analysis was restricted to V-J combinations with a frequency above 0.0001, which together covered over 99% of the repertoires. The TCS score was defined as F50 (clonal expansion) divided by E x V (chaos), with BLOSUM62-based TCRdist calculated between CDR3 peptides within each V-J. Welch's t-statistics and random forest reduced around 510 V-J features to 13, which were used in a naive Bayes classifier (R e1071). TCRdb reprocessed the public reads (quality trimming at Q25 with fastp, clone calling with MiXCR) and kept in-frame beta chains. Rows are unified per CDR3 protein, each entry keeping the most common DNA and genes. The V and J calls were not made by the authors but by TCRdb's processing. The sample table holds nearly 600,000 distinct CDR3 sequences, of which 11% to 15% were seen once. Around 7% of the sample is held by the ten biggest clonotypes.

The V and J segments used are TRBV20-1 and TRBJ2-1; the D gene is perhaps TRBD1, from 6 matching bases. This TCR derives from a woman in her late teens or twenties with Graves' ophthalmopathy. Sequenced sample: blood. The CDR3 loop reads CSAPGTRTDDEQFF. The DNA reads TGCAGTGCTCCCGGGACACGCACGGATGATGAGCAGTTCTTC.